The next 2 T cell receptor beta chains were all read from a single sample in a study of blood T cell repertoires in COVID-19. Profiling relied on immunoSEQ multiplex PCR, and the TCRdb table lists in-frame clones only, not all of them. The data contain some 150,000 clones, over 80% of them seen just once; the ten biggest clones take up about 2.5%. Sequencing used peripheral blood. Receptor source: a man aged 50-60 years with active COVID-19.

This chain joins TRBV2 and TRBJ1-1; 11 nucleotides agree with TRBD1. CDR1 and CDR2 from the germline V gene are SNHLY and FYNNEI. After removal of 6 bases from V and 1 base from J, the junction contained 13 bases not matched to a gene. CDR3 length: 18 amino acids. CDR3 in amino acids: CASRWDRGIASGNTEAFF. DNA for the CDR3: TGTGCCAGCAGATGGGACAGGGGGATTGCCAGCGGGAACACTGAAGCTTTCTTT.

The rearrangement joins TRBV6-5 to TRBJ2-3, with 11 bases identical to TRBD2. Germline CDR1 is MNHEY and CDR2 is SVGAGI. V trimming: 4 bases; J trimming: 5 bases; junction bases outside the gene matches: 2. The CDR3 loop spans 14 amino acids. The CDR3 loop reads CASSLAGGRDTQYF. CDR3 DNA: TGTGCCAGCAGTTTAGCGGGGGGGCGAGATACGCAGTATTTT.